The next 29 T cell receptor beta chains were all read from a single sample in a study of CD8+ T cells in alopecia areata. RNA extraction and reverse transcription yielded cDNA as sequencing template. This table comes from immunoSEQ multiplex PCR, and its TCRdb copy is limited to in-frame clones, with some not included. The sample has roughly 200,000 clones; over 55% are singletons. The sample here was CD4+ T cells sorted from blood, taken at week 0. These receptors were obtained from a human donor with alopecia areata.

The chain links TRBV27 to TRBJ1-2, with D unclear. CDR3 length: 15 residues. V was clipped by 3 bases and J by 7 bases, with 18 bases between them. Germline V gene sequence: CDR1 MNHEY, CDR2 SMNVEV (reference sequence). CDR3 coding DNA: TGTGCCAGCAGTTTTCAGTTCCCCAGGAGCCCTGGCTACACCTTC. Protein sequence: CASSFQFPRSPGYTF.

The gene calls are TRBV29-1 and TRBJ1-1; no clear D gene. The CDR3 totals 10 residues. Trimming removed 3 bases from V and 3 bases from J, with 2 bases in between. From germline, CDR1 is SQVTM and CDR2 ANQGSEA. DNA for the CDR3: TGCAGCGTTGATGACACTGAAGCTTTCTTT. Residues: CSVDDTEAFF.

The rearrangement links TRBV10-3 to TRBJ2-1; 11 bases are a match to TRBD2. V lost 6 bases to trimming and J lost 7 bases; unmatched junction nucleotides: 11. There are 16 residues in the CDR3. The germline V gene has CDR1 ENHRY and CDR2 SYGVKD. The CDR3 DNA follows: TGTGCCATCAGCGATAATCTAGCGGGGGGAGGTAATGAGCAGTTCTTC. This encodes CAISDNLAGGGNEQFF.

Only a few counts were recorded for this clone. Additional DNA sequences in this sample encode the identical CDR3. V is TRBV2 and J is TRBJ2-5; D unresolved. The germline gives CDR1 SNHLY, CDR2 FYNNEI. The ends were cut back, 6 bases at V and 5 bases at J, with 7 bases in the middle. This CDR3 region has 11 residues. The CDR3 DNA sequence: TGTGCCAGCAGACTACGGGAGACCCAGTACTTC. Translation gives CASRLRETQYF.

The rearrangement links TRBV15 to TRBJ1-1; possibly TRBD1 for D (6 bases). This CDR3 spans 14 amino acids. Deletions cut 0 bases from V and 7 bases from J, with 12 bases between. Germline assignment: CDR1 LNHNV and CDR2 YYDKDF (reference sequence). This chain's CDR3 is CATSRDIQGLEAFF. DNA for the CDR3: TGTGCCACCAGCAGAGACATTCAGGGGCTTGAAGCTTTCTTT. The variable domain in full, with the rest retrieved from reference TRBV15 and TRBJ1-1, is DAMVIQNPRYQVTQFGKPVTLSCSQTLNHNVMYWYQQKSSQAPKLLFHYYDKDFNNEADTPDNFQSRRPNTSFCFLDIRSPGLGDTAMYLCATSRDIQGLEAFFGQGTRLTVV.

The chain carries TRBV27 and TRBJ1-2, with a weak D call TRBD1 (5 bases). Germline V gene data show CDR1 as MNHEY and CDR2 as SMNVEV (reference sequence). This CDR3 contains 15 residues. The germline V and J ends were trimmed by 2 bases and 4 bases, with 14 bases remaining between them. In DNA form, the CDR3 reads TGTGCCAGCAGTTTAAGTCCAGGGAGTTCCTATGGCTACACCTTC. Its translation is CASSLSPGSSYGYTF.

The chain uses TRBV14 and TRBJ2-2, with no clear D. Deletions cut 0 bases from V and 6 bases from J, with 5 bases between. The CDR3 has 13 amino acids. The V gene's germline CDR1 is SGHDN and CDR2 FVKESK. CDR3 amino acids: CASSQERAGELFF. The CDR3 DNA reads TGTGCCAGCAGCCAAGAAAGGGCCGGGGAGCTGTTTTTT.

The chain joins TRBV5-1 to TRBJ2-1; no reliable D call. This CDR3 is built from 14 residues. Between the trimmed V and J ends, which lost 4 bases and 5 bases, there was a span of 13 bases. CDR1 and CDR2 from the germline V gene are SGHRS and YFSETQ. DNA of the CDR3: TGCGCCAGCAGCCTTGGACCGCAAAACAATGAGCAGTTCTTC. Amino acids: CASSLGPQNNEQFF.

The gene calls are TRBV9 and TRBJ2-1; 8 nucleotides agree with TRBD1. CDR1 is SGDLS, CDR2 YYNGEE, per germline. This CDR3 has 15 amino acids. V was clipped by 1 base and J by 5 bases; unmatched bases: 5. As DNA, the CDR3 is TGTGCCAGCAGCGTATTTGGACAGGGAAACAATGAGCAGTTCTTC. This codes for CASSVFGQGNNEQFF.

This chain uses TRBV30 with TRBJ2-7; TRBD1 aligns across 8 bases. This CDR3 region has 15 residues. Germline loops: CDR1 GTSNPN, CDR2 SVGIG (reference sequence). V lost 3 bases to trimming and J lost 3 bases; unmatched junction nucleotides: 10. The CDR3 sequence is CAWRNSGTGNYEQYF. DNA of the CDR3: TGTGCCTGGAGAAATTCCGGGACAGGCAACTACGAGCAGTACTTC.

The rearrangement joins TRBV19 to TRBJ1-2; D possibly corresponds to TRBD1 (5 bases). Trimming removed 7 bases from V and 5 bases from J, with 20 bases in between. The CDR3 is made up of 15 amino acids. Germline values: CDR1 LNHDA, CDR2 SQIVND (reference sequence). CDR3 loop: CASNLRLTESYGYTF. The CDR3 coding sequence is TGTGCCAGTAATTTGAGGTTGACAGAATCTTATGGCTACACCTTC.

V usage is TRBV10-2 and J usage is TRBJ2-7; D gene unclear. The CDR3 loop spans 13 amino acids. Germline V CDR1 and CDR2: WSHSY, SAAADI. V lost 2 bases and J 3 bases, leaving 8 bases between the germline ends. Here the CDR3 reads CASSETNLYEQYF. As DNA, the CDR3 is TGCGCCAGCAGTGAGACAAATCTCTACGAGCAGTACTTC.

This clone was detected only a few times. V gene TRBV7-2 combines with J gene TRBJ2-2, with 9 bases matching TRBD1. V shed 6 bases and J 4 bases; nucleotides not matched to a gene: 6. This CDR3 has 15 amino acids. CDR1 SGHTA and CDR2 FQGNSA come from the germline V gene. This CDR3 is CASRARTGATGELFF. CDR3 DNA sequence: TGTGCCAGCAGGGCCAGGACAGGGGCCACCGGGGAGCTGTTTTTT.

A remark on this clone: Other DNA sequences in this sample translate to the same CDR3. CDR3 nucleotide sequence: TGCGCCAGCAGCCAAGGCCCTTCCTACGAGCAGTACTTC. Its protein is CASSQGPSYEQYF. The chain combines TRBV4-3 with TRBJ2-7; no definite D call. The CDR3 contains 13 residues. The V gene lost 1 base and the J gene lost 1 base, with 5 bases spanning the gap. Germline loops: CDR1 LGHNA, CDR2 YSLEER.

This clone was observed once. The rearrangement links TRBV30 to TRBJ1-2; D is unclear. Germline V gives CDR1 GTSNPN, CDR2 SVGIG (reference sequence). The CDR3 contains 12 residues. V lost 2 bases, J lost 6 bases, and 10 bases lay in between. The chain's CDR3 is CAWSFLGDGYTF. The CDR3 coding sequence is TGTGCCTGGAGTTTTCTGGGTGATGGCTACACCTTC.

V usage is TRBV4-3 and J usage is TRBJ2-7, with no clear D. V shed 3 bases and J shed 6 bases, with 12 bases lying between them. There are 13 residues in the CDR3. Germline lookup yields CDR1 LGHNA and CDR2 YSLEER. The CDR3 DNA reads TGCGCCAGCAGCCAGCAGGACGGCGGCGAGCAGTACTTC. Encoded protein: CASSQQDGGEQYF.

In the case of this clone: Other DNA sequences in the same sample also yield this CDR3. V gene TRBV15 combines with J gene TRBJ1-1; D uncertain. Trimming removed 0 bases from V and 2 bases from J, with 4 bases in between. This CDR3 region has 13 residues. The V gene's germline CDR1 is LNHNV and CDR2 YYDKDF (reference sequence). This CDR3 is CATSRDRNTEAFF. CDR3 sequence (DNA): TGTGCCACCAGCAGAGATCGAAACACTGAAGCTTTCTTT.

The V gene is TRBV4-1, the J gene TRBJ1-5; no reliable D call. The CDR3 extends over 18 amino acids. Trimming removed 1 base from V and 2 bases from J, with 18 bases in between. Germline V gene sequence: CDR1 MGHRA, CDR2 YSYEKL. The CDR3 bases are TGCGCCAGCAGCCAAGTCGATCTTGGGTGGCTTGGCAATCAGCCCCAGCATTTT. Protein sequence: CASSQVDLGWLGNQPQHF.

In the case of this clone: Other nucleotide sequences in the sample specify the same CDR3. The chain is built from TRBV9 and TRBJ1-2; 7 positions match TRBD1. V was pared by 0 bases and J by 8 bases, with 4 bases of the junction left unmatched. CDR3 size: 13 residues. Germline V gives CDR1 SGDLS, CDR2 YYNGEE. The CDR3 loop reads CASSVEGARGYTF. DNA of the CDR3: TGTGCCAGCAGCGTAGAGGGGGCTCGGGGCTACACCTTC.

The rearrangement uses TRBV7-2 and TRBJ1-2; 7 positions agree with TRBD1. The CDR3 has 14 amino acids. The trim removed 3 bases at V and 5 bases at J, leaving 6 bases unmatched. Germline CDR1 SGHTA, CDR2 FQGNSA. CDR3 sequence (DNA): TGTGCCAGCAGCTTCCCGGGACAGAGATATGGCTACACCTTC. Translating it yields CASSFPGQRYGYTF.

The chain carries TRBV30 and TRBJ1-5, with D perhaps TRBD1 (6 bases). This CDR3 has 13 residues. Germline V gives CDR1 GTSNPN, CDR2 SVGIG (reference sequence). With 0 bases removed from V and 9 bases from J, the gap between germline ends came to 12 bases. CDR3 sequence reads: CAWSVQGKRPQHF. As DNA, the CDR3 is TGTGCCTGGAGTGTACAGGGTAAGAGGCCCCAGCATTTT.

J is TRBJ1-2 and V is TRBV5-4, with D possibly matching TRBD1 (6 bases). CDR1 and CDR2 from the germline V gene are SGHNT and YYREEE (reference sequence). The CDR3 length is 13 residues. The ends were cut back, 1 base at V and 7 bases at J, with 11 bases in the middle. The CDR3 DNA follows: TGTGCCAGCAGCTTGACAGGGACACTTGGCTACACCTTC. Amino acid sequence: CASSLTGTLGYTF.

The J gene is TRBJ2-3, the V gene TRBV29-1, with 8 bases aligning to TRBD2. Germline CDR1 and CDR2: SQVTM and ANQGSEA. V shed 4 bases, J shed 3 bases, and the junction held 6 bases outside the gene matches. The CDR3 sequence is 14 residues long. The CDR3 reads CSVGYLAGTDTQYF. The CDR3 coding sequence is TGCAGCGTTGGGTATTTAGCGGGGACAGATACGCAGTATTTT.

V gene TRBV4-3 combines with J gene TRBJ2-3, with D perhaps matching TRBD1 (5 bases). The CDR3 consists of 15 residues. V lost 1 base, J lost 0 bases, and 8 bases lay in between. Germline CDR1 is LGHNA and CDR2 is YSLEER. The CDR3 reads CASSQGAGSTDTQYF. DNA of the CDR3: TGCGCCAGCAGCCAAGGGGCAGGGAGCACAGATACGCAGTATTTT.

The chain links TRBV19 to TRBJ1-1; 7 nucleotides align to TRBD1. V gave up 6 bases and J gave up 5 bases; unmatched junction bases: 12. This CDR3 has 15 residues. Looked up from germline, CDR1 is LNHDA and CDR2 is SQIVND (reference sequence). The CDR3 DNA reads TGTGCCAGTAGACCCAGGGGGGAGGGACGGACTGAAGCTTTCTTT. It is translated as CASRPRGEGRTEAFF.

This clone appeared many times. The chain couples TRBV4-3 to TRBJ1-4, with TRBD1 identical over 8 bases. This CDR3 has 16 amino acids. Losses at the gene ends were 0 bases for V and 8 bases for J; bases not matched to a gene: 8. Germline-derived CDR1 and CDR2 are LGHNA and YSLEER. CDR3 sequence reads: CASSQDRTGGGEKLFF. CDR3 coding DNA: TGCGCCAGCAGCCAAGATCGTACAGGGGGAGGAGAAAAACTGTTTTTT.

This chain joins TRBV29-1 and TRBJ1-1; 7 positions agree with TRBD1. There are 13 residues in the CDR3. The trim removed 4 bases at V and 1 base at J, leaving 3 bases unmatched. Germline CDR1 reads SQVTM; CDR2 reads ANQGSEA. Here the CDR3 reads CSVGRDRNTEAFF. The CDR3 DNA sequence: TGCAGCGTTGGGCGGGACAGGAACACTGAAGCTTTCTTT.

Worth noting for this clone: Distinct nucleotide sequences in the sample also encode this CDR3. The V and J genes are TRBV5-1 and TRBJ1-1; D not certain. The germline gives CDR1 SGHRS, CDR2 YFSETQ. The CDR3 consists of 13 residues. Between the trimmed V and J ends, which lost 1 base and 1 base, there was a span of 5 bases. CDR3 in amino acids: CASSLWENTEAFF. CDR3 DNA: TGCGCCAGCAGCTTGTGGGAGAACACTGAAGCTTTCTTT.

Of note for this clone: The identical CDR3 is also encoded by other nucleotide sequences in the sample. The J gene is TRBJ1-1, the V gene TRBV25-1; D is undetermined. This CDR3 region has 11 residues. Germline lookup yields CDR1 MGHDK and CDR2 SYGVNS. Trimming stripped 6 bases from V and 0 bases from J, with 2 bases between. This CDR3 is CASRLNTEAFF. CDR3 DNA sequence: TGTGCCAGCAGATTGAACACTGAAGCTTTCTTT. Combining the CDR3 with reference TRBV25-1 and TRBJ1-1 gives the whole variable domain EADIYQTPRYLVIGTGKKITLECSQTMGHDKMYWYQQDPGMELHLIHYSYGVNSTEKGDLSSESTVSRIRTEHFPLTLESARPSHTSQYLCASRLNTEAFFGQGTRLTVV.